This TCR beta chain emerged from a study of OX40 agonist ivuxolimab in advanced cancers. A remark on this clone: The junction shows a germline mismatch at one end, possibly a read error.

CDR1 is SSHAT, CDR2 FNYEAQ, per germline (reference sequence). The CDR3 has 15 amino acids. Libraries were prepared by immunoSEQ multiplex PCR; TCRdb keeps only in-frame clonotypes and omits some of them. The repertoire consists of around 88,000 clones, with about 90% occurring once and the leading ten covering roughly 0.53%. Source: CD4+ or CD8+ T cells sorted from blood, taken in a trial of the OX40 agonist ivuxolimab. This rearrangement joins TRBV7-7 to TRBJ2-7, with D perhaps TRBD2 (5 bases). The clonotype originates from an adult with an advanced solid tumor such as melanoma, head and neck, liver or kidney cancer. The CDR3 protein is CASSLGAAGEYEQYF. CDR3 bases: TGTGCTAGCAGCTTAGGCGCCGCCGGGGAATACGAGCAGTACTTC. The full variable domain, completed using reference TRBV7-7 and TRBJ2-7, is GAGVSQSPRYKVTKRGQDVTLRCDPISSHATLYWYQQALGQGPEFLTYFNYEAQPDKSGLPSDRFSAERPEGSISTLTIQRTEQRDSAMYRCASSLGAAGEYEQYFGPGTRLTVT.